The entry that follows covers one TCR beta chain sequence. This clonotype showed up many times. Its antigen is not yet known. No much larger clonotype is one base removed from it; base qualities were not supplied. V is shortened by 4 bases, J by 5 bases, and the region joining them spans 11 bases. As encoded in the germline V gene (reference sequence), CDR1 is SEHNR while CDR2 is FQNEAQ. Measured from the cysteine to the phenylalanine, the CDR3 is 13 residues long. The read is trimmed to its CDR3 DNA, 39 bases read in frame from base 1. The listed sequencing device is Illumina HiSeq 1500. The public reads were reprocessed in TCRdb via fastp at Q25 and MiXCR, keeping in-frame beta chains. Rows merge per CDR3 protein into single entries with the most common DNA and genes. The sample table contains fewer than 300,000 distinct CDR3 sequences; only one count was recorded for roughly 23% of them. The ten largest clonotypes hold over 11% of the sample.

This entry comes from a study of T cell repertoires in cytomegalovirus infection (dated by TCRdb to between 2018 and 2021). About the study as a whole: Donor HLA type was relevant to the analysis, as public TCR beta signatures indicated carriage of CMV infection together with the matching HLA type. Paper-wide results and their limitations: In both this cohort and an independent roughly 350-donor cohort, the cumulative frequency of public TCR beta family members distinguished carriers of CMV infection plus the relevant HLA type. In the ex vivo response, HLA-C-restricted CMV-specific TCR beta clonotypes were dominant, and in two of eight donors the single most frequent clonotype came from this HLA-C-restricted group.

The chain is made from TRBV7-9 and TRBJ1-2; the D gene is perhaps TRBD1, on 5 matching bases. The source of this sequence is a human donor in good health (CMV status not recorded). Some clones in this sample may be carry-over from other donors' samples. The sequenced material came from PBMCs. Read as DNA, the sequence is TGTGCCAGCAGCTCCTGGGGGGAATATGGCTACACCTTC. It specifies CASSSWGEYGYTF.